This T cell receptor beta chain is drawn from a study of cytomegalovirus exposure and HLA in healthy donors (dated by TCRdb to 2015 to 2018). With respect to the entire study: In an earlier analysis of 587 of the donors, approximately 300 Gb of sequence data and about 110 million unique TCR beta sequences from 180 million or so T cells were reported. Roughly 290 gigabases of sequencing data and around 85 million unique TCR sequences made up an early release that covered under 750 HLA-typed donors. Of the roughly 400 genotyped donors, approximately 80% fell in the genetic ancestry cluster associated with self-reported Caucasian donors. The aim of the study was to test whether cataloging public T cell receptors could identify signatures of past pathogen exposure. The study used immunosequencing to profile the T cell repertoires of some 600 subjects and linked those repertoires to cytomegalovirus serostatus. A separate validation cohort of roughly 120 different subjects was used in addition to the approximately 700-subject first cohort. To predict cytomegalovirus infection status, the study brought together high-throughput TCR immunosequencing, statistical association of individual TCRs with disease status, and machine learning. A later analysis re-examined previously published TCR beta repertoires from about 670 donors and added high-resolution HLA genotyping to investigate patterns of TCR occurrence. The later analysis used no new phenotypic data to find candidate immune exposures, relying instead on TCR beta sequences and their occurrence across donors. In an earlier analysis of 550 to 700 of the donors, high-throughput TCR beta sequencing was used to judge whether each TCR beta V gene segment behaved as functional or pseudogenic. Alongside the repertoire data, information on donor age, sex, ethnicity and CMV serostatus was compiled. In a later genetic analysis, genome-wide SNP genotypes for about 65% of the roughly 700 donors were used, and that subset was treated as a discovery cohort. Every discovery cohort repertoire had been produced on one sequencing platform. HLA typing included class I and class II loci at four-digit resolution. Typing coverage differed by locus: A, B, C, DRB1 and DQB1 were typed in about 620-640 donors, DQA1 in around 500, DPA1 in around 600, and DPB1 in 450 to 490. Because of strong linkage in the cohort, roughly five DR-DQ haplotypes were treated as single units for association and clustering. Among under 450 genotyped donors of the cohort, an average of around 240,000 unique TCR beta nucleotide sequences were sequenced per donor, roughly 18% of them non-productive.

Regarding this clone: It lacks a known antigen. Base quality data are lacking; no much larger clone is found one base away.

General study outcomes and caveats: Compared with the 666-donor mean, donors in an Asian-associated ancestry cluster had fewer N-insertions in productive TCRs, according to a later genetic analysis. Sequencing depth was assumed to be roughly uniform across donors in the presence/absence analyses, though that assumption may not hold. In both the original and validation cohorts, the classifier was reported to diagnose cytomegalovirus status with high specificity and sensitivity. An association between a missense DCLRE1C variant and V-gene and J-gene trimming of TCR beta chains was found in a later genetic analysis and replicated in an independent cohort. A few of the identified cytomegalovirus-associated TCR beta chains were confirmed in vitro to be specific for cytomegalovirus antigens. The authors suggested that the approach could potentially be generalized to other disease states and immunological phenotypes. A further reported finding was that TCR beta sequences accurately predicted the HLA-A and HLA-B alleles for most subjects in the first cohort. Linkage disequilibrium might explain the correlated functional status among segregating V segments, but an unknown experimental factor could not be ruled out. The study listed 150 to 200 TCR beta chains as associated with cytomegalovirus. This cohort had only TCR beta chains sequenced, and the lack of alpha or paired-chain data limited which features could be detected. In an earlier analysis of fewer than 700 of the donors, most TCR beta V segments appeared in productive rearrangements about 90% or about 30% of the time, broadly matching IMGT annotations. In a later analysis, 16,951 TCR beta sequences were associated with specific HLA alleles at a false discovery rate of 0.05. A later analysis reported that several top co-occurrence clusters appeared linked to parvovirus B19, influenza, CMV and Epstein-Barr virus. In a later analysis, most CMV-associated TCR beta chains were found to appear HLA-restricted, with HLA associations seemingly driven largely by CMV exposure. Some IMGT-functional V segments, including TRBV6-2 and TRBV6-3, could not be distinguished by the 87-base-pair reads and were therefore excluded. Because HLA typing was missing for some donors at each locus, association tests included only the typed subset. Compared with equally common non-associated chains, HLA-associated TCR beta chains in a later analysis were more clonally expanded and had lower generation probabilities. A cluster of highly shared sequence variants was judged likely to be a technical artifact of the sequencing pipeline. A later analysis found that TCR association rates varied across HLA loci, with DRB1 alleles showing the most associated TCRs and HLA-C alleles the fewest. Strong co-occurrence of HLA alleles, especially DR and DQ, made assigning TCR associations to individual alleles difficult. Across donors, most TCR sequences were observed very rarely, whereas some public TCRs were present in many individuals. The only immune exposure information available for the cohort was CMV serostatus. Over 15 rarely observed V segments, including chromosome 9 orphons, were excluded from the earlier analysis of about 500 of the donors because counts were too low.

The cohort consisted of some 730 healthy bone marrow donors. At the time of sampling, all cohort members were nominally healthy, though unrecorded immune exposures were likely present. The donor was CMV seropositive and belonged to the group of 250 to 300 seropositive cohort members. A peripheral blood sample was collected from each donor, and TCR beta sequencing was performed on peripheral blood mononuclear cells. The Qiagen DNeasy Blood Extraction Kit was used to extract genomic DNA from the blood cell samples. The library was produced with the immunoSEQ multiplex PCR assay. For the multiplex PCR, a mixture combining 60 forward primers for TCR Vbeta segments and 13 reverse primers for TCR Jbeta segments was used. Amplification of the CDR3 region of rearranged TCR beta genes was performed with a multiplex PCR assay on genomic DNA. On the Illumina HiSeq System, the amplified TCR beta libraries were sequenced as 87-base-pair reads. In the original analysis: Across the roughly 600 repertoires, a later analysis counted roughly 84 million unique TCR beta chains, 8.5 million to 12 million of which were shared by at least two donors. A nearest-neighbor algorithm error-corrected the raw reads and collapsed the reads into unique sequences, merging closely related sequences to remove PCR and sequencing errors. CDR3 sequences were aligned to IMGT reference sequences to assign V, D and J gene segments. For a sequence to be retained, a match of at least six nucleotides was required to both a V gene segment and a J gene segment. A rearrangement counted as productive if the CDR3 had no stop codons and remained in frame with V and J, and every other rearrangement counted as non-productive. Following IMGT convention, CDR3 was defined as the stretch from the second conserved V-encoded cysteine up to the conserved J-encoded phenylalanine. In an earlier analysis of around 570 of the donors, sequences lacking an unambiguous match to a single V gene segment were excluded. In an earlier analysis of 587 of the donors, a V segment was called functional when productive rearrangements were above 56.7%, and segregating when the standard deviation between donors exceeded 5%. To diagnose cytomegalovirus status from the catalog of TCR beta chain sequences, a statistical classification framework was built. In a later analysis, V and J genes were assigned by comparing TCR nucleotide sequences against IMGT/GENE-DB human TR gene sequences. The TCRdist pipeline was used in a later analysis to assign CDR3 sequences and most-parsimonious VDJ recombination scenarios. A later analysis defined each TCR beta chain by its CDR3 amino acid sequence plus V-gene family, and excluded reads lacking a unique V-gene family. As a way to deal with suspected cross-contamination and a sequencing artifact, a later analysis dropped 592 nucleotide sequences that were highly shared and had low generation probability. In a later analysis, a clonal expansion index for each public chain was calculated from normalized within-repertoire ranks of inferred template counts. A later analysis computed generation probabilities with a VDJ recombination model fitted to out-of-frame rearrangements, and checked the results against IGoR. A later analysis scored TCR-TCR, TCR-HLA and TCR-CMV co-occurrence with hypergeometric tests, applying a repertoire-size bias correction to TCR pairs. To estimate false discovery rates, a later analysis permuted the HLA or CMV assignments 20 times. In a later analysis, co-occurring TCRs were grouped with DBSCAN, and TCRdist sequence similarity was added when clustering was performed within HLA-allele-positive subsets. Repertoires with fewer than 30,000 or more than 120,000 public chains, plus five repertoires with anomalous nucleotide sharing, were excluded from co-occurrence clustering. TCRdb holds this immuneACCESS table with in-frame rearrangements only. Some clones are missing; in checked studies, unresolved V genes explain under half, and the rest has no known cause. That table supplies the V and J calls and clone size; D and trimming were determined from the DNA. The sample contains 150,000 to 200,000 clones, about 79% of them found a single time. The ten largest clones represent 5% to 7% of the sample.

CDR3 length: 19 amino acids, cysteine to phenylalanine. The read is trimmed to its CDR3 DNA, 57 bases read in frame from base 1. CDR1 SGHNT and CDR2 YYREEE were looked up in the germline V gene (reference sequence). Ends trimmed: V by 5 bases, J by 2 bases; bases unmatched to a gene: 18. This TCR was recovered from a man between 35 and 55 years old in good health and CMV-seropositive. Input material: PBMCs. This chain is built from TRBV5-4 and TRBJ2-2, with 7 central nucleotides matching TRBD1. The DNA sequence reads TGTGCCAGCAGTCATCGATCAAAAGCAGGGACAGTTAACACCGGGGAGCTGTTTTTT. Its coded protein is CASSHRSKAGTVNTGELFF.